The 13 T cell receptor beta chains presented below share a single source sample, sequenced in a study of Ad26.COV2.S vaccination and SARS-CoV-2 variants. Indicated treatment: 15 to 20 received Ad26.COV2.S at low or high dose, single or two shots; about 5 received placebo; per-sample allocation not given. Collection of samples fell on day 63 after the first vaccine or placebo injection. Only in-frame clones appear in the TCRdb table, and some are missing; sequencing was by immunoSEQ multiplex PCR. The sample holds 430,000 or so clones, around nine tenths seen once. The material sequenced was peripheral blood, taken in a trial of Ad26.COV2.S vaccine versus placebo. The receptors were sampled from a person aged 18-60 years who received the Ad26.COV2.S COVID-19 vaccine or a placebo.

This chain connects TRBV7-6 to TRBJ2-7; the match to TRBD2 covers 8 bases. Germline V gene data show CDR1 as SGHVS and CDR2 as FNYEAQ. The trim removed 2 bases at V and 0 bases at J, leaving 9 bases unmatched. The CDR3 runs to 17 residues. CDR3 bases: TGTGCCAGCAGCTTACAGTCTGGGGCGGGAGGCTCCTACGAGCAGTACTTC. Translation: CASSLQSGAGGSYEQYF.

The chain links TRBV6-2 or TRBV6-3 to TRBJ2-3; D unclear. Trimming cost V 5 bases and J 3 bases, with 6 bases left between them. The CDR3 is 12 amino acids. Germline V gene sequence: CDR1 MNHEY, CDR2 SVGEGT. DNA of the CDR3: TGTGCCAGCAGTCCGGCGACAGATACGCAGTATTTT. It codes for CASSPATDTQYF.

This chain's CDR3 is CATWDSLHGYTF. In nucleotides, the CDR3 is TGTGCCACCTGGGACAGTCTTCATGGCTACACCTTC. The chain couples TRBV6-5 to TRBJ1-2; 7 positions match TRBD1. J gave up 6 bases and V 10 bases, and 8 bases lay outside the gene matches. The CDR3 is 12 amino acids. In germline, CDR1 is MNHEY, CDR2 SVGAGI.

This clone was counted once. This sequence joins TRBV11-3 and TRBJ2-1; maybe TRBD2 (5 bases). V was shortened by 5 bases and J by 2 bases, with 13 bases between the two germline ends. The V gene's germline CDR1 is SGHNT and CDR2 YENEEA. This CDR3 contains 15 residues. The CDR3 protein is CASSPTTGTYNEQFF. The CDR3 DNA follows: TGTGCCAGCAGCCCTACTACGGGGACCTACAATGAGCAGTTCTTC.

Worth noting for this clone: An end of the junction does not agree with germline; a read error may underlie this. Written as DNA, the CDR3 is TGCCAGTCAAGCGGGTTAGGACCCTACGAGCAGTACTTC. This translates into CQSSGLGPYEQYF. V is TRBV2 and J is TRBJ2-7; tentatively, D is TRBD2 (6 bases). CDR1 is SNHLY and CDR2 is FYNNEI in the germline V gene. The CDR3 length is 13 residues.

The chain uses TRBV2 and TRBJ2-7; D uncertain. Germline CDR1 reads SNHLY; CDR2 reads FYNNEI. The CDR3 contains 14 residues. V lost 4 bases and J lost 0, with 10 bases in between. The DNA of the CDR3 is TGTGCCAGCAGTGGGTTCCCCACCTCCTACGAGCAGTACTTC. This gives the protein CASSGFPTSYEQYF.

This clone was observed a single time. The genes are TRBV18 and TRBJ2-3; 7 bases agree with TRBD1. Trimming took 4 bases from V and 6 from J; bases not matched to a gene: 7. The CDR3 runs to 14 residues. The germline gives CDR1 KGHSH, CDR2 LQKENI. CDR3 residues: CASSRGTADDTQYF. The CDR3 region has the DNA TGTGCCAGCTCACGGGGGACAGCCGACGATACGCAGTATTTT.

This chain uses TRBV11-2 with TRBJ1-2; unclear D gene. Germline V gene data show CDR1 as SGHAT and CDR2 as FQNNGV. The CDR3 length is 13 residues. V lost 3 bases and J lost 4, with 9 bases in between. CDR3 protein: CASSLAGSYGYTF. The CDR3 DNA follows: TGTGCCAGCAGCTTGGCAGGATCCTATGGCTACACCTTC. Combining the CDR3 with reference TRBV11-2 and TRBJ1-2 gives the whole variable domain EAGVAQSPRYKIIEKRQSVAFWCNPISGHATLYWYQQILGQGPKLLIQFQNNGVVDDSQLPKDRFSAERLKGVDSTLKIQPAKLEDSAVYLCASSLAGSYGYTFGSGTRLTVV.

Of note for this clone: At one end, the junction sequence differs from germline, possibly due to a read error. CDR3 region: CASRRGEDRGAVF. For the CDR3, the DNA is TGCGCCTCCCGAAGGGGAGAGGACCGGGGAGCTGTTTTT. The chain combines TRBV10-2 with TRBJ2-2; perhaps D is TRBD1 or TRBD2 (5 bases each). Germline CDR1 reads WSHSY; CDR2 reads SAAADI. This CDR3 comprises 13 residues.

The chain couples TRBV7-9 to TRBJ1-1, with D uncertain. Trimming removed 3 bases from V and 1 base from J, with 6 bases in between. The CDR3 has 13 amino acids. Germline V gene lookup returns CDR1 SEHNR and CDR2 FQNEAQ (reference sequence). CDR3: CASSFRGNTEAFF. The CDR3 DNA is TGTGCCAGCAGCTTTAGAGGGAACACTGAAGCTTTCTTT.

The rearrangement links TRBV4-1 to TRBJ1-4, with D maybe TRBD1 (6 bases). V was shortened by 6 bases and J by 11 bases, with 25 bases between the two germline ends. Germline V gives CDR1 MGHRA, CDR2 YSYEKL. The CDR3 is 16 residues long. The CDR3 region is CASSRPAGASEVKLFF. The CDR3 DNA is TGCGCCAGCAGTCGACCAGCAGGGGCCTCCGAGGTTAAACTGTTTTTT.

This chain joins TRBV11-2 and TRBJ2-2, with 11 bases that match TRBD2. This CDR3 has 17 amino acids. CDR1 is SGHAT and CDR2 is FQNNGV in the germline V gene. The V and J ends lost 1 base and 1 base, in that order; junction bases with no gene match: 2. CDR3 amino acids: CASSLGTSGLNTGELFF. The CDR3 DNA is TGTGCCAGCAGCTTAGGGACTAGCGGGCTGAACACCGGGGAGCTGTTTTTT.

V gene TRBV27 combines with J gene TRBJ2-1, with D unresolved. The V gene lost 5 bases and the J gene lost 4 bases, with 12 bases spanning the gap. In germline, CDR1 is MNHEY, CDR2 SMNVEV (reference sequence). This CDR3 spans 14 amino acids. The CDR3 loop reads CASSRYEGYNEQFF. The CDR3 nucleotides read TGTGCCAGCAGTCGGTATGAAGGGTACAATGAGCAGTTCTTC.